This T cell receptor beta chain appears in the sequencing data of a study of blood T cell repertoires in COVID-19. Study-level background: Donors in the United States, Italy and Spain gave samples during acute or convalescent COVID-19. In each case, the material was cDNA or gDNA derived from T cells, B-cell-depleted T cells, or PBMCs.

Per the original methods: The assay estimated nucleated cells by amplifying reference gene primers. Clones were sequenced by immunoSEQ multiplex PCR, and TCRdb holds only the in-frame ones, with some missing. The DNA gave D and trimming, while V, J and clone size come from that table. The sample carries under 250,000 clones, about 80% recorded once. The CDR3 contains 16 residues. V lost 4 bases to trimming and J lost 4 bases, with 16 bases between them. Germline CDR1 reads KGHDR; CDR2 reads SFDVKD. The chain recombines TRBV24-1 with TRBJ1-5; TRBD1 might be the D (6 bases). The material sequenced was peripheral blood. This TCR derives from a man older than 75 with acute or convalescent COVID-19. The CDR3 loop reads CATSDAADSLNQPQHF. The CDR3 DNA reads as TGTGCCACCAGTGACGCCGCGGACAGCCTAAATCAGCCCCAGCATTTT.